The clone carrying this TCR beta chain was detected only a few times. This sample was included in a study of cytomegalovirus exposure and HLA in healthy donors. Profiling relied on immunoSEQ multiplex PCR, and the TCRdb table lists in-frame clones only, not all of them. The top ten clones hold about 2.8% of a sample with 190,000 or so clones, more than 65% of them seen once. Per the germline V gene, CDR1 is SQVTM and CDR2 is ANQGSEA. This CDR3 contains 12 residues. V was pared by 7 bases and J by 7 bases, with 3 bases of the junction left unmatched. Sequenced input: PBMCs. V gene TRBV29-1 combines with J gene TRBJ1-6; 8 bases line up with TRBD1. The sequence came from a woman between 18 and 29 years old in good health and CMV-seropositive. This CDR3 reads CSARTGNSPLHF. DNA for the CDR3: TGCAGCGCTCGGACAGGGAATTCACCCCTCCACTTT.